Listed here are 9 T cell receptor beta chains from one sample, sequenced in a study of beta chain features in type 1 diabetes. Every isolated RNA sample was fully reverse transcribed, so sequencing captured expressed TCRB transcripts. Generated by immunoSEQ multiplex PCR, the TCRdb table keeps only in-frame clones and is missing some. The sample lists more than 140,000 clones, about 9.1% occurring once. The sample consisted of central memory CD4+ T cells from blood. These receptors originate from a middle-aged woman in good health.

This clone has only a few counts. The rearrangement links TRBV5-1 to TRBJ2-1; TRBD2 matches at 9 bases. The germline gives CDR1 SGHRS, CDR2 YFSETQ. The CDR3 consists of 16 residues. V was clipped by 1 base and J by 0 bases; unmatched bases: 2. The CDR3 nucleotides read TGCGCCAGCAGCTTGCTAGCGGGGAGCTCCTACAATGAGCAGTTCTTC. Translating it yields CASSLLAGSSYNEQFF.

In its sample, this clone was seen a few times. The rearrangement joins TRBV4-2 to TRBJ2-3; 9 bases line up with TRBD2. V was pared by 0 bases and J by 2 bases, with 3 bases of the junction left unmatched. The CDR3 totals 16 residues. Germline CDR1 is LGHNA and CDR2 is YNFKEQ. The CDR3: CASSQEKRGATDTQYF. The DNA of the CDR3 is TGTGCCAGCAGCCAAGAAAAGCGGGGGGCCACAGATACGCAGTATTTT.

The chain employs TRBV5-4 and TRBJ1-1, with no clear D. The length of the CDR3 is 12 residues. The germline V gene has CDR1 SGHNT and CDR2 YYREEE (reference sequence). Trimming pared 3 bases from V and 8 bases from J, leaving 11 bases between. The CDR3: CASSSSDGEAFF. CDR3 bases: TGTGCCAGCAGCTCCAGCGACGGGGAAGCTTTCTTT.

This clone occurred many times. The chain combines TRBV4-3 with TRBJ2-3; D is perhaps TRBD2 (5 bases). This CDR3 region has 15 residues. Trimming shortened V by 1 base and J by 1 base, and 9 bases separated the two germline ends. Germline-derived CDR1 and CDR2 are LGHNA and YSLEER. The CDR3 is CASSQGDSGTDTQYF. For the CDR3, the DNA is TGCGCCAGCAGCCAAGGAGATAGCGGCACAGATACGCAGTATTTT.

This chain connects TRBV6-5 to TRBJ2-7; D is unclear. Germline V lookup: CDR1 MNHEY, CDR2 SVGAGI. V lost 4 bases, J lost 0 bases, and 10 bases lay in between. This CDR3 is 14 amino acids long. The DNA for the CDR3 is TGTGCCAGCAGTTCAGACTTCGGCTCCTACGAGCAGTACTTC. This translates into CASSSDFGSYEQYF.

This clone showed up just a few times. The chain joins TRBV27 to TRBJ1-5; a weak D match, TRBD1 (5 bases). Germline-derived CDR1 and CDR2 are MNHEY and SMNVEV (reference sequence). Trimming left V 3 bases short and J 0 bases short, with 21 bases between. CDR3 length: 19 residues. Written as DNA, the CDR3 is TGTGCCAGCAGTTTCGTCGGCCGAGGTGGGACTATTAGCAATCAGCCCCAGCATTTT. Its protein is CASSFVGRGGTISNQPQHF.

This clone has only a few counts. The chain employs TRBV4-2 and TRBJ2-5, with 12 bases that match TRBD2. V dropped 3 bases and J dropped 0; count of bases not matched to a gene: 2. Germline CDR1 reads LGHNA; CDR2 reads YNFKEQ. This CDR3 is built from 16 residues. DNA for the CDR3: TGTGCCAGCAGCCATTCTAGCGGGGGGGACCAAGAGACCCAGTACTTC. This encodes CASSHSSGGDQETQYF.

With respect to this clone: An end of the junction does not agree with germline; a read error may underlie this. The chain couples TRBV5-1 to TRBJ2-5; 13 nucleotides match TRBD2. The CDR3 sequence is 16 residues long. The germline V gene has CDR1 SGHRS and CDR2 YFSETQ. The CDR3 region is CTSSPGLAGSVETQYF. CDR3 DNA sequence: TGCACCAGCAGCCCGGGACTAGCGGGGTCAGTGGAGACCCAGTACTTC.

This clone was counted a few times. This chain uses TRBV2 with TRBJ1-1, with TRBD1 matching over 7 bases. After removal of 7 bases from V and 1 base from J, the junction contained 3 bases not matched to a gene. This CDR3 contains 13 residues. Germline assignment: CDR1 SNHLY and CDR2 FYNNEI. CDR3 loop: CASNEGANTEAFF. The CDR3 region has the DNA TGTGCCAGCAATGAGGGGGCGAACACTGAAGCTTTCTTT.